The rows below give T cell receptor beta chains drawn from one sample of a study of CD8 T cells in Susac syndrome. TCRdb reprocessed the immunoSEQ multiplex PCR reads with MiXCR, giving one entry per CDR3 protein. The repertoire holds around 200,000 distinct CDR3 sequences, with roughly 95% as singletons. The sample was CD4+ T cells from PBMCs. The receptors here all came from a human donor with Susac syndrome. Each CDR3 is given with its conserved first and last residue. D genes are given only for firm matches. Only part of the rows carry a size: once, few, many, or a class if the clone is expanded.

V,size,D,J,length,DNA,CDR3
TRBV6-5,NA,NA,TRBJ1-6,14,TGTGCCAGCAGGCGGGGCACCTATAATTCACCCCTCCACTTT,CASRRGTYNSPLHF
TRBV29-1,NA,NA,TRBJ1-2,11,TGCAGCGTTGAACAGGGTCGTGGCTACACCTTC,CSVEQGRGYTF
TRBV5-1,NA,NA,TRBJ2-5,16,TGCGCCAGCAGCTTGGCCGCTGGGGGGGCCGAAGAGACCCAGTACTTC,CASSLAAGGAEETQYF
TRBV25-1,NA,TRBD1,TRBJ1-2,14,TGTGCCAGCAGTGGGGGACAGTCCGCTCTTGGCTACACCTTC,CASSGGQSALGYTF
TRBV7-9,NA,NA,TRBJ1-1,15,TGTGCCAGCAGCTTAGGGATAGGGGTGAACACTGAAGCTTTCTTT,CASSLGIGVNTEAFF
TRBV12-3/TRBV12-4,NA,NA,TRBJ2-5,13,TGTGCCAGCAGTTTCGAGCGCCAAGAGACCCAGTACTTC,CASSFERQETQYF
TRBV9,NA,NA,TRBJ2-1,14,TGTGCCAGCAGCGTAGGCGGCGTCGGACAGAAGCAGTTCTTC,CASSVGGVGQKQFF
TRBV30,once,NA,TRBJ1-6,14,TGTGCCTGGGAAAACAGGGAAATCGTCTCACCCCTCCACTTT,CAWENREIVSPLHF
TRBV7-3,NA,TRBD2,TRBJ2-1,17,TGTGCCAGCAGCGAATTAGGACTAGGCAGCTCCTACAATGAGCAGTTCTTC,CASSELGLGSSYNEQFF
TRBV20-1,NA,TRBD1,TRBJ2-5,13,TGCAGTGCTACCGGACAGGGAGGAGAGACCCAGTACTTC,CSATGQGGETQYF
TRBV5-4,NA,NA,TRBJ2-1,14,TGTGCCAGCAGCTTGGGGTTTCAGAACAATGAGCAGTTCTTC,CASSLGFQNNEQFF
TRBV27,NA,NA,TRBJ1-5,15,TGTGCCAGCAGTCAGGGGTCAACCCCGAATCAGCCCCAGCATTTT,CASSQGSTPNQPQHF
TRBV25-1,NA,NA,TRBJ1-2,13,TGTGCCAGCAGTGAAAGGAGGGGGTCTGGCTACACCTTC,CASSERRGSGYTF
TRBV27,NA,NA,TRBJ2-7,14,TGTGCCAGCAGTTTTTTGGACAGACCCTACGAGCAGTACTTC,CASSFLDRPYEQYF
TRBV7-2,once,NA,TRBJ1-1,13,TGTGCCAGCAGCACCCGGACGCGTTTAGCTGCTTTCTTT,CASSTRTRLAAFF
TRBV12-3/TRBV12-4,once,NA,TRBJ1-2,15,TGTGCCAGCAGTTTATTTCTGGGGACGATTTATGGCTACACCTTC,CASSLFLGTIYGYTF
TRBV11-1,NA,NA,TRBJ2-3,14,TGTGCCAGCAAAAGGGGAGCAGACGCAGATACGCAGTATTTT,CASKRGADADTQYF
TRBV6-5,NA,NA,TRBJ2-5,15,TGTGCCAGCAGTTACTCGATTCTCAGCCAAGAGACCCAGTACTTC,CASSYSILSQETQYF
TRBV4-3,NA,NA,TRBJ2-2,14,TGCGCCAGCAGCCAAGTCAGGGTAACCGGGGAGCTGTTTTTT,CASSQVRVTGELFF
TRBV18,once,NA,TRBJ1-3,16,TGTGCCAGCTCACCACCCGGCAGGGGATCTGGAAACACCATATATTTT,CASSPPGRGSGNTIYF
TRBV28,NA,TRBD1,TRBJ2-1,14,TGTGCCAGCAGTGGGACAGGGGGGGTGAATGGGCAGTTCTTC,CASSGTGGVNGQFF
TRBV28,NA,NA,TRBJ2-7,13,TGTGCCAGCCGCACGGGGGCGGCCTACGAGCAGTACTTC,CASRTGAAYEQYF
TRBV6-6,once,NA,TRBJ1-1,13,TGTGCCAGCAGTTACTTGGGCGGGACTGAAGCTTTCTTT,CASSYLGGTEAFF
TRBV9,NA,NA,TRBJ2-3,13,TGTGCCAGCAGCGTCGGGGCTCCAGATACGCAGTATTTT,CASSVGAPDTQYF
TRBV9,NA,TRBD2,TRBJ2-2,17,TGTGCCAGCAGCCCCCGTGGAACGCGGGGGGGAACCGGGGAGCTGTTTTTT,CASSPRGTRGGTGELFF
TRBV27,NA,NA,TRBJ2-1,12,TGTGCCAGCAGTTCCAGGGACCTTCAGTCGTTCTTC,CASSSRDLQSFF
TRBV12-3/TRBV12-4,NA,TRBD1,TRBJ2-1,15,TGTGCCAGCAGCCGAGGACAGGGGGCCTACAATGAGCAGTTCTTC,CASSRGQGAYNEQFF
TRBV27,few,NA,TRBJ2-1,17,TGTGCCAGCAGTTTAGGGTATGGGGGGCACGACTACAATGAGCAGTTCTTC,CASSLGYGGHDYNEQFF
TRBV29-1,NA,NA,TRBJ1-2,14,TGCAGCGTTGATAGGATAGGACAGAAGGATGGCTACACCTTC,CSVDRIGQKDGYTF
TRBV7-2,NA,NA,TRBJ2-1,12,TGTGCCAGCAGCGGTAGGGGGGCCGAGCAGTTCTTC,CASSGRGAEQFF
TRBV6-2/TRBV6-3,NA,TRBD2,TRBJ2-7,14,TGTGCCAGCAGTCCCCCGGGACTACCTCTGGAGCAGTACTTC,CASSPPGLPLEQYF
TRBV3-1,NA,NA,TRBJ1-1,16,TGTGCCAGCAGCCAAGATGGGGCCAGAGCGAACACTGAAGCTTTCTTT,CASSQDGARANTEAFF
TRBV5-6,NA,NA,TRBJ2-2,16,TGTGCCAGCAGCCCCCGTGTGGAGACGAACACCGGGGAGCTGTTTTTT,CASSPRVETNTGELFF
TRBV12-3/TRBV12-4,NA,NA,TRBJ2-1,14,TGTGCCAGCAGCCTTGGGAGGAGGCTGCATGAGCAGTTCTTC,CASSLGRRLHEQFF
TRBV27,NA,NA,TRBJ2-7,13,TGTGCCAGCAGGCCCTCCGGGACCTACGAGCAGTACTTC,CASRPSGTYEQYF
TRBV12-3/TRBV12-4,NA,TRBD1,TRBJ1-3,14,TGTGCCAGCAACCTTGACAGGGGGCCCCACCGGACCTATTTT,CASNLDRGPHRTYF
TRBV11-3,NA,TRBD1,TRBJ2-5,14,TGTGCCAGCAGCGTATCGACAGGGGACGAGACCCAGTACTTC,CASSVSTGDETQYF
TRBV5-1,once,NA,TRBJ2-3,15,TGCGCCAGCAGATCTTTCGGGGGCCCAGGAGATACGCAGTATTTT,CASRSFGGPGDTQYF
TRBV20-1,once,TRBD1,TRBJ1-4,17,TGCAGTGCCACCAGCTATGGGACAGGCCGGTCTAATGAAAAACTGTTTTTT,CSATSYGTGRSNEKLFF
TRBV4-3,NA,NA,TRBJ2-3,14,TGCGCCAGCAGCCAAGTGGGCAGGCCAGATACGCAGTATTTT,CASSQVGRPDTQYF
TRBV20-1,once,NA,TRBJ2-5,15,TGCAGTGCCATCCCCTATGGGCAGCGACAAGAGACCCAGTACTTC,CSAIPYGQRQETQYF
TRBV18,NA,TRBD2,TRBJ2-1,16,TGTGCCAGCTCACCACTTCCCGGGGGGGGATACAATGAGCAGTTCTTC,CASSPLPGGGYNEQFF
TRBV29-1,NA,TRBD1,TRBJ1-1,14,TGCAGCGTTGGATTGACAGGGGGGATCACTGAAGCTTTCTTT,CSVGLTGGITEAFF
TRBV7-8,NA,NA,TRBJ2-3,17,TGTGCCAGCAGCTTAGGGGTCTCGTGGGGAAACACAGATACGCAGTATTTT,CASSLGVSWGNTDTQYF
TRBV12-3/TRBV12-4,once,NA,TRBJ2-2,16,TGTGCCAGCACGCGACAGGGAGGGAGGAACACCGGGGAGCTGTTTTTT,CASTRQGGRNTGELFF
TRBV7-8,once,NA,TRBJ2-3,13,TGTGCCAGCAGTTTCGTAGGGGCAGATACGCAGTATTTT,CASSFVGADTQYF
TRBV5-4,NA,NA,TRBJ1-6,14,TGTGCCAGCAGCTTCCGGGACATTAATTCACCCCTCCACTTT,CASSFRDINSPLHF
TRBV3-1,once,NA,TRBJ1-1,13,TGTGCCAGCAGCCAGAGGGATGGCACTGAAGCTTTCTTT,CASSQRDGTEAFF
TRBV18,NA,NA,TRBJ2-3,19,TGTGCCAGCTCACCAAACGTTCGGGCGTGGGGGGAGAGGACAGATACGCAGTATTTT,CASSPNVRAWGERTDTQYF
TRBV4-1,few,TRBD1,TRBJ1-1,15,TGCGCCAGCAGCCAGCTGACAGGGCCATACACTGAAGCTTTCTTT,CASSQLTGPYTEAFF
TRBV3-1,NA,NA,TRBJ2-2,17,TGTGCCAGCAGCCAAGATTTGGGGCGATCGAACACCGGGGAGCTGTTTTTT,CASSQDLGRSNTGELFF
TRBV9,NA,TRBD1,TRBJ1-4,15,TGTGCCAGCAGCGTGGGGACAGGGGGTAATGAAAAACTGTTTTTT,CASSVGTGGNEKLFF
TRBV29-1,NA,NA,TRBJ2-7,13,TGCAGCGTTAGGCCAGGGGCGGCCTACGAGCAGTACTTC,CSVRPGAAYEQYF
TRBV12-3/TRBV12-4,NA,NA,TRBJ1-1,13,TGTGCCAGCAGTGCCGGACAGTACACTGAAGCTTTCTTT,CASSAGQYTEAFF
TRBV7-2,NA,NA,TRBJ2-7,14,TGTGCCAGCACGCGGACACCTTCCTCCTACGAGCAGTACTTC,CASTRTPSSYEQYF
TRBV9,once,TRBD2,TRBJ2-5,16,TGTGCCAGCAGCGTAGGAGGCGGGGGGGCAACAGAGACCCAGTACTTC,CASSVGGGGATETQYF
TRBV12-3/TRBV12-4,NA,TRBD2,TRBJ2-3,14,TGTGCCAGCAGTTTGACTAGCGGGGGTGATACGCAGTATTTT,CASSLTSGGDTQYF
TRBV18,NA,NA,TRBJ1-1,14,TGTGCCAGCTCCCCCCGAGAGGGGGGAACTGAAGCTTTCTTT,CASSPREGGTEAFF
TRBV29-1,NA,NA,TRBJ1-3,14,TGCAGCGTTGAACCAGGGCTCCATGGAAACACCATATATTTT,CSVEPGLHGNTIYF